This TCR beta chain stems from a study of T-cell reconstitution after alpha-beta-depleted transplantation in children. This CDR3 region has 17 residues. Germline CDR1 SGHRS, CDR2 YFSETQ. V lost 1 base to trimming and J lost 0 bases, with 14 bases between them. Library preparation (for TCRbeta) was performed with unique molecular identifiers. MiXCR was run by TCRdb on the PCR reads, yielding one entry per CDR3 protein. This sample has some 250,000 distinct CDR3 sequences, with about 12% found just once. The sequence derives from a human donor who donated a stem cell graft to a child with acute lymphoblastic leukemia. The source material was PBMCs from the stem cell graft donor, sampled from the stem cell graft. The chain employs TRBV5-1 and TRBJ2-1; D uncertain. The DNA for the CDR3 is TGCGCCAGCAGCTTGACCCCCCTTTTTGTCTCCTACAATGAGCAGTTCTTC. Translating it yields CASSLTPLFVSYNEQFF.